This TCR beta chain was recovered during a study of HIV-infected children after antiretroviral therapy interruption. The CDR3 covers 16 residues. Germline V gives CDR1 LGHNT, CDR2 FRNRAP. The J segment lost 4 bases and the V segment lost 6 bases, leaving 8 bases of the junction unmatched. The TCR library was built from RNA with a 3' RACE protocol and unique molecular identifiers. In TCRdb, the 3' RACE reads were re-called with MiXCR into one record per CDR3 protein. The table records 5,500 to 8,000 distinct CDR3 sequences, approximately 15% of them present only once. This clonotype is large within its sample. Treatment: PENTA 11 planned treatment interruption arm or continuous ART arm.

The clonotype was recovered from a pool of human donors with HIV. This specimen consisted of CD45RO+ CD8+ T cells from PBMCs, pooled from several time points, obtained from a donor given antiretroviral therapy, either interrupted or continuous. Regarding subset: memory CD8+ CD45RO+ CD45RA- T cells. This chain links TRBV12-5 with TRBJ2-3, with 12 positions matching TRBD2. CDR3 in amino acids: CASGPTSGSGADTQYF. The CDR3 DNA reads TGTGCTAGTGGGCCGACTAGCGGGAGTGGCGCAGATACGCAGTATTTT.